This T cell receptor (beta chain) originates from a study of T cell responses to AZD1222 COVID-19 vaccine. Germline loops: CDR1 SGHTA, CDR2 FQGTGA. J gave up 1 base and V 3 bases, and 2 bases lay outside the gene matches. The CDR3 spans 15 residues. The study's findings and limits: Most donors were white British and more were female, and clonal diversity was possibly underestimated. Across spike, vaccine-associated CD4 TCRs were found, dominant at 160-218 and 743-854. Spike-specific TCR breadth and depth rose after two AZD1222 doses.

Comment on this clone: As yet, its antigen is unknown.

The assay was immunoSEQ multiplex PCR, and TCRdb's table has in-frame clones only and misses some. Of 180,000 or so clones in the sample, about 89% are singletons; the top ten hold over 1.5%. This TCR came from an adult who received the AZD1222 COVID-19 vaccine. The sequencing here drew on peripheral blood, taken 28 days after the second AZD1222 dose. The genes are TRBV7-3 and TRBJ2-2; 7 nucleotides agree with TRBD2. The CDR3 loop reads CASSFLAENTGELFF. Written as DNA, the CDR3 is TGTGCCAGCAGCTTTCTAGCGGAGAACACCGGGGAGCTGTTTTTT.